The present TCR beta chain was sequenced within a study of T-cell reconstitution after alpha-beta-depleted transplantation in children. This CDR3 has 9 amino acids. Germline V CDR1 and CDR2: SEHNR, FQNEAQ (reference sequence). As it was prepared, the TCRbeta library received unique molecular identifiers. TCRdb re-called the PCR reads with MiXCR, one entry per CDR3 protein. The sample yields hundreds of thousands of distinct CDR3 sequences, around 13% seen once. As concerns this clonotype: What it binds is not known. The junction departs from the called germline gene at one end, perhaps through a read error.

Study-wide results and caveats: Expanded graft clones numbering several hundred reportedly gave rise to alpha-beta T cells about two months after transplant. When one year had passed after transplant, most T-cell counts and diversity came from newly produced T cells. TCRbeta diversity was high at day 60 in some patients (a result of surviving recipient T cells and thymic progenitors).

The sequencing here drew on PBMCs, mostly from graft donor cells, taken 360 days after TCRalphabeta/CD19-depleted stem cell transplant. The rearrangement joins TRBV7-9 to TRBJ2-1, with unresolved D. The TCR originated in a male patient between 10 and 17 years old who had a stem cell transplant for acute myeloid leukemia, so the T cells may come from the graft donor. CDR3 coding DNA: TGTGCCAGCAGCTCAGAAGCTTCCTTC. Amino acids: CASSSEASF.